The T cell receptor beta chain under discussion was sequenced for a study of T cell responses to AZD1222 COVID-19 vaccine. Study overall: Second doses that came at about 4 or about 12 weeks were put together.

Clones were read by immunoSEQ multiplex PCR, and TCRdb kept only the in-frame ones, dropping some. Among about 120,000 clones listed, around 88% were seen once. The ends were cut back, 6 bases at V and 4 bases at J, with 19 bases in the middle. The V gene's germline CDR1 is MNHEY and CDR2 SVGEGT. The CDR3 spans 15 residues. This receptor was identified in an adult in good health. This sequence joins TRBV6-2 or TRBV6-3 and TRBJ2-7; D is uncertain. Sequences were derived from peripheral blood, sampled on day 0 of AZD1222 vaccination. This CDR3 is CASSGPALGNYEQYF. DNA of the CDR3: TGTGCCAGCAGCGGCCCTGCTTTAGGGAATTACGAGCAGTACTTC.